The 32 T cell receptor beta chains below all came from one sample that was sequenced in a study of CD8+ T cells in alopecia areata. The authors extracted RNA and reverse transcribed it into cDNA as the sequencing template. Clones were read by immunoSEQ multiplex PCR, and TCRdb kept only the in-frame ones, dropping some. The sample yields some 180,000 clones, 63% seen once. Material: CD4+ T cells sorted from blood, obtained at week 0. The receptors derive from a human donor with alopecia areata.

The rearrangement joins TRBV6-5 to TRBJ2-3; D possibly corresponds to TRBD2 (7 bases). The germline V gene encodes CDR1 MNHEY and CDR2 SVGAGI. The germline V and J ends were trimmed by 5 bases and 9 bases, with 12 bases remaining between them. This CDR3 is 12 amino acids long. The CDR3: CASSGPGGTQYF. DNA for the CDR3: TGTGCCAGCAGTGGACCGGGGGGCACGCAGTATTTT.

CDR3 nucleotide sequence: TGTGCCAGCAGCCCTGACAGGGCCACCGGGGAGCTGTTTTTT. The encoded protein is CASSPDRATGELFF. The V and J genes are TRBV7-2 and TRBJ2-2; 7 positions agree with TRBD1. The V gene's germline CDR1 is SGHTA and CDR2 FQGNSA. CDR3 length equals 14 residues. The junction had 4 bases not matched to a gene; V was cut back by 5 bases and J by 4 bases.

The V gene is TRBV30, the J gene TRBJ1-1; the D is unclear. This CDR3 is 12 amino acids long. Trimming took 0 bases from V and 6 from J, leaving 8 bases between them. Germline loops: CDR1 GTSNPN, CDR2 SVGIG (reference sequence). The CDR3 coding sequence is TGTGCCTGGAGTGTAGGGAGGCCTGAAGCTTTCTTT. Translated: CAWSVGRPEAFF.

This clone was seen a few times. The same CDR3 can be traced to other DNA sequences in this sample. The chain links TRBV20-1 to TRBJ2-5; D is unclear. The CDR3 covers 11 residues. V was pared by 0 bases and J by 4 bases, with 3 bases between. Germline-derived CDR1 and CDR2 are DFQATT and SNEGSKA (reference sequence). CDR3 region: CSARDRETQYF. In nucleotides, the CDR3 is TGCAGTGCTAGAGATCGAGAGACCCAGTACTTC.

This chain joins TRBV10-3 and TRBJ2-1, with 9 bases fitting TRBD2. V gave up 3 bases and J gave up 4 bases; unmatched junction bases: 7. Germline assignment: CDR1 ENHRY and CDR2 SYGVKD. The CDR3 is 16 residues long. The CDR3 spells CAISDIGLAIYNEQFF. The DNA of the CDR3 is TGTGCCATCAGTGATATTGGACTAGCGATTTACAATGAGCAGTTCTTC.

V and J are TRBV30 and TRBJ1-2; D is ambiguous. Germline CDR1 reads GTSNPN; CDR2 reads SVGIG (reference sequence). This CDR3 is 13 amino acids long. Between the trimmed V and J ends, which lost 0 bases and 5 bases, there was a span of 10 bases. The chain's CDR3 is CAWSVRQAYGYTF. CDR3 DNA sequence: TGTGCCTGGAGTGTTAGGCAGGCGTATGGCTACACCTTC.

The chain carries TRBV5-8 and TRBJ1-2, with 7 bases identical to TRBD1. CDR3 length: 15 amino acids. Germline CDR1 and CDR2: SGHTS and YDEGEE. V was pared by 5 bases and J by 6 bases, with 13 bases of the junction left unmatched. The CDR3 coding sequence is TGTGCCAGCAGGCATCCGGGACAGCAGACAAATGGCTACACCTTC. This gives the protein CASRHPGQQTNGYTF.

In this sample, this clone turned up a few times. The rearrangement uses TRBV2 and TRBJ2-3, with no clear D. With 8 bases removed from V and 5 bases from J, the gap between germline ends came to 14 bases. Germline CDR1 and CDR2: SNHLY and FYNNEI. The CDR3 spans 13 residues. The CDR3 loop is CASGYYLRDTQYF. In nucleotides, the CDR3 is TGTGCCAGCGGGTACTACCTGCGAGATACGCAGTATTTT.

This clone was observed a few times. The chain recombines TRBV5-1 with TRBJ1-4, with TRBD1 identical over 9 bases. Unmatched junction bases numbered 6, after V lost 4 bases and J lost 5 bases. Germline V CDR1 and CDR2: SGHRS, YFSETQ. The CDR3 has 15 residues. Here the CDR3 reads CASSGTGTGNEKLFF. The CDR3 DNA reads as TGCGCCAGCAGCGGAACCGGGACAGGGAATGAAAAACTGTTTTTT.

This clone was detected a few times. The genes are TRBV29-1 and TRBJ2-4; no firm D call. Trimming removed 6 bases at V and 0 bases at J, with 9 bases between. The CDR3 has 13 residues. Germline CDR1 SQVTM, CDR2 ANQGSEA. CDR3: CSVRLKAKNIQYF. The CDR3 region has the DNA TGCAGCGTCCGACTTAAAGCCAAAAACATTCAGTACTTC.

V is TRBV2 and J is TRBJ1-2, with no clear D. Per germline, CDR1 SNHLY and CDR2 FYNNEI. Between the trimmed V and J ends, which lost 7 bases and 6 bases, there was a span of 18 bases. This CDR3 spans 14 amino acids. CDR3 sequence (DNA): TGTGCCAGCACCCAATCGCTGCAAGTCGATGGCTACACCTTC. Amino acids: CASTQSLQVDGYTF.

The V call is TRBV30, the J call TRBJ2-1; D is perhaps TRBD1 (6 bases). Per germline, CDR1 GTSNPN and CDR2 SVGIG (reference sequence). The CDR3 extends over 15 amino acids. V lost 2 bases, J lost 4 bases, and 15 bases lay in between. The CDR3 nucleotides read TGTGCCTGGAGTCCGCAGGGGATCTTTTACAATGAGCAGTTCTTC. Translation: CAWSPQGIFYNEQFF.

This sequence joins TRBV2 and TRBJ1-2; D is uncertain. CDR1 SNHLY and CDR2 FYNNEI come from the germline V gene. Deletions cut 4 bases from V and 5 bases from J, with 11 bases between. The CDR3 is made up of 13 amino acids. The CDR3 DNA reads TGTGCCAGCAGTGCCACGGCGAAGTATGGCTACACCTTC. Its translation is CASSATAKYGYTF.

The chain carries TRBV19 and TRBJ2-5, with D perhaps TRBD1 (5 bases). Trimming left V 3 bases short and J 5 bases short, with 19 bases between. This CDR3 has 16 residues. CDR1 and CDR2 from the germline V gene are LNHDA and SQIVND (reference sequence). The CDR3 loop reads CASSIQGMMISETQYF. The CDR3 DNA reads TGTGCCAGTAGTATCCAGGGCATGATGATAAGCGAGACCCAGTACTTC.

The chain has TRBV5-1 and TRBJ2-2; maybe TRBD2 (6 bases). Germline V CDR1 and CDR2: SGHRS, YFSETQ. This CDR3 region has 13 residues. Trimming took 0 bases from V and 6 from J, leaving 6 bases between them. CDR3 protein: CASSLGDSGELFF. As DNA, the CDR3 is TGCGCCAGCAGCTTGGGGGACTCCGGGGAGCTGTTTTTT.

J is TRBJ2-7 and V is TRBV5-1; D call uncertain. The length of the CDR3 is 13 residues. Trimming took 0 bases from V and 4 from J, leaving 8 bases between them. The germline gives CDR1 SGHRS, CDR2 YFSETQ. The CDR3 loop reads CASSLVPPYEQYF. CDR3 coding DNA: TGCGCCAGCAGCTTGGTACCACCTTACGAGCAGTACTTC.

This rearrangement joins TRBV27 to TRBJ2-5; 9 bases agree with TRBD2. The CDR3 consists of 17 residues. The germline gives CDR1 MNHEY, CDR2 SMNVEV (reference sequence). Trimming cost V 5 bases and J 2 bases; bases outside gene matches: 12. DNA of the CDR3: TGTGCCAGCAGTCGCATTGCGGGGGGGAGGAGGCAAGAGACCCAGTACTTC. This translates into CASSRIAGGRRQETQYF.

CDR3 in amino acids: CSVASRNTEAFF. For the CDR3, the DNA is TGCAGCGTTGCATCTAGGAACACTGAAGCTTTCTTT. The J gene is TRBJ1-1, the V gene TRBV29-1; D not certain. V lost 4 bases to trimming and J lost 1 base, with 7 bases between them. CDR3 length: 12 residues. Germline assignment: CDR1 SQVTM and CDR2 ANQGSEA. The complete variable domain, with remaining parts taken from reference TRBV29-1 and TRBJ1-1, reads SAVISQKPSRDICQRGTSLTIQCQVDSQVTMMFWYRQQPGQSLTLIATANQGSEATYESGFVIDKFPISRPNLTFSTLTVSNMSPEDSSIYLCSVASRNTEAFFGQGTRLTVV.

The rearrangement joins TRBV29-1 to TRBJ1-1, with TRBD1 matching 7 bases. This CDR3 has 11 residues. Germline V gene lookup returns CDR1 SQVTM and CDR2 ANQGSEA. V was pared by 4 bases and J by 10 bases, with 6 bases of the junction left unmatched. CDR3 sequence (DNA): TGCAGCGTTGGAACAGGGGCACGAGCTTTCTTT. Residues: CSVGTGARAFF.

This sequence joins TRBV7-2 and TRBJ2-6; D unresolved. There are 14 residues in the CDR3. Per the germline V gene, CDR1 is SGHTA and CDR2 is FQGNSA. V was cut by 11 bases and J by 0 bases, with 11 bases left in between. CDR3 residues: CAGALDSGANVLTF. The CDR3 DNA reads as TGTGCCGGCGCTTTGGACTCTGGGGCCAACGTCCTGACTTTC.

CDR3 coding DNA: TGTGCCAGCTCAACCGAACCCTATAATTCACCCCTCCACTTT. Amino acid sequence: CASSTEPYNSPLHF. V gene TRBV27 combines with J gene TRBJ1-6; D unresolved. Germline V CDR1 and CDR2: MNHEY, SMNVEV (reference sequence). The germline V and J ends were trimmed by 8 bases and 2 bases, with 10 bases remaining between them. The CDR3 runs 14 residues.

The rearrangement links TRBV5-6 to TRBJ2-7; maybe TRBD2 (6 bases). Trimming shortened V by 6 bases and J by 3 bases, and 16 bases separated the two germline ends. Germline CDR1 is SGHDT and CDR2 is YYEEEE. This CDR3 has 14 amino acids. The CDR3 bases are TGTGCCAGCACCCGACTAGAAAGAAGCTACGAGCAGTACTTC. It codes for CASTRLERSYEQYF.

This clone has a single count. The chain combines TRBV4-3 with TRBJ1-5; possible D gene TRBD1, 6 bases. CDR3 length: 15 residues. V was cut by 2 bases and J by 4 bases, with 12 bases left in between. Germline V gives CDR1 LGHNA, CDR2 YSLEER. This CDR3 reads CASSQSDRGNQPQHF. The CDR3 DNA reads TGCGCCAGCAGCCAATCGGACAGAGGAAATCAGCCCCAGCATTTT.

About this clone: In the same sample, other DNA sequences code for this CDR3. This rearrangement joins TRBV29-1 to TRBJ1-1; D is ambiguous. Trimming stripped 4 bases from V and 4 bases from J, with 4 bases between. The CDR3 sequence is 10 residues long. From germline, CDR1 is SQVTM and CDR2 ANQGSEA. CDR3 DNA sequence: TGCAGCGTTGTCGGCACTGAAGCTTTCTTT. It is translated as CSVVGTEAFF.

This chain uses TRBV19 with TRBJ1-5; 8 bases match TRBD1. The CDR3 runs to 20 residues. J gave up 0 bases and V 7 bases, and 20 bases lay outside the gene matches. CDR1 LNHDA and CDR2 SQIVND come from the germline V gene (reference sequence). The CDR3 loop reads CASKPGTGPFREYSNQPQHF. The CDR3 DNA sequence: TGTGCCAGTAAACCCGGGACAGGCCCCTTCCGCGAATATAGCAATCAGCCCCAGCATTTT.

This clone was seen a few times. The chain couples TRBV29-1 to TRBJ2-1; 11 bases map to TRBD1. J lost 4 bases, V lost 6 bases, and 5 bases had no gene match. Per germline, CDR1 SQVTM and CDR2 ANQGSEA. The CDR3 spans 14 residues. The CDR3 loop reads CSVDRGRKYNEQFF. In DNA, the CDR3 is TGCAGCGTGGACAGGGGGCGCAAGTACAATGAGCAGTTCTTC.

In this sample, this clone turned up a few times. This rearrangement joins TRBV29-1 to TRBJ2-6; TRBD1 matches at 10 bases. Germline CDR1 SQVTM, CDR2 ANQGSEA. The CDR3 sequence is 15 residues long. The V and J ends lost 6 bases and 0 bases, in that order; junction bases with no gene match: 2. Here the CDR3 DNA reads TGCAGCGTCAGGGACAGGGGCTCTGGGGCCAACGTCCTGACTTTC. It encodes CSVRDRGSGANVLTF.

The V call is TRBV30, the J call TRBJ2-1; tentatively, D is TRBD1 (5 bases). Trimming removed 6 bases at V and 3 bases at J, with 15 bases between. CDR1 and CDR2 (germline): GTSNPN, SVGIG (reference sequence). This CDR3 contains 14 residues. The DNA for the CDR3 is TGTGCCTGCGAAAGGGGCGACGGCTACAATGAGCAGTTCTTC. It specifies CACERGDGYNEQFF.

The chain has TRBV25-1 and TRBJ1-2, with D hard to call. The CDR3 has 12 amino acids. CDR1 and CDR2 from the germline V gene are MGHDK and SYGVNS. Trimming cost V 2 bases and J 4 bases, with 5 bases left between them. CDR3 residues: CASSEQVYGYTF. CDR3 DNA: TGTGCCAGCAGTGAACAGGTCTATGGCTACACCTTC.

CDR3 nucleotide sequence: TGCGCCAGCAGCTTGGGACAGGCCTTTGGGGAGCAGTACTTC. It translates to CASSLGQAFGEQYF. The chain carries TRBV5-1 and TRBJ2-7, with D possibly being TRBD1 (6 bases). This CDR3 has 14 residues. Trimming took 0 bases from V and 7 from J, leaving 14 bases between them. CDR1 and CDR2 from the germline V gene are SGHRS and YFSETQ.

V and J are TRBV5-1 and TRBJ2-5; D ambiguous. Germline V gene sequence: CDR1 SGHRS, CDR2 YFSETQ. The length of the CDR3 is 15 residues. With 1 base removed from V and 1 base from J, the gap between germline ends came to 11 bases. CDR3 DNA sequence: TGCGCCAGCAGCTTGAGTCTGGAGACCCAAGAGACCCAGTACTTC. Its protein is CASSLSLETQETQYF.

This chain links TRBV30 with TRBJ2-5, with TRBD2 as a possible D gene (6 bases). CDR1 is GTSNPN and CDR2 is SVGIG in the germline V gene (reference sequence). V was clipped by 0 bases and J by 1 base, with 6 bases between them. The CDR3 extends over 13 amino acids. CDR3: CAWSVSGQETQYF. DNA for the CDR3: TGTGCCTGGAGTGTTAGCGGCCAAGAGACCCAGTACTTC.